These 27 T cell receptor beta chains were all obtained from the same sample, sequenced in a study of T cells after yellow fever vaccination. MiXCR, run by TCRdb on the 5' RACE reads, gives a single entry per CDR3 protein. The sample consists of 300,000 to 400,000 distinct CDR3 sequences, 9.5% to 12% of them appearing once. The sequences come from CD4+ T cells sorted from PBMCs, collected 45 days after the yellow fever booster vaccination. The receptors derive from a man aged 18 to 29 who received the YFV17D yellow fever vaccine.

This clonotype occurred a few times. This sequence joins TRBV7-2 and TRBJ2-7; D uncertain. Germline lookup yields CDR1 SGHTA and CDR2 FQGNSA. CDR3 length equals 16 residues. The germline V and J ends were trimmed by 1 base and 0 bases, with 13 bases remaining between them. In nucleotides, the CDR3 is TGTGCCAGCAGCTTAGTGGCAGACTCGAGCTCCTACGAGCAGTACTTC. It encodes CASSLVADSSSYEQYF.

This clonotype was recorded at least ten times. The chain links TRBV20-1 to TRBJ2-2; 11 bases are shared with TRBD2. From germline, CDR1 is DFQATT and CDR2 SNEGSKA (reference sequence). This CDR3 is built from 22 residues. After removal of 0 bases from V and 5 bases from J, the junction contained 23 bases not matched to a gene. DNA of the CDR3: TGCAGTGCTAGAGATCTTGGTCCCGGGGAAGTAGCGGGGGGGCCGGAGACCGGGGAGCTGTTTTTT. It codes for CSARDLGPGEVAGGPETGELFF.

This rearrangement joins TRBV4-3 to TRBJ1-1, with D possibly being TRBD1 (6 bases). In germline, CDR1 is LGHNA, CDR2 YSLEER. The CDR3 is made up of 17 amino acids. V was pared by 4 bases and J by 1 base, with 19 bases between. Here the CDR3 reads CASSLNAPGAGNTEAFF. The CDR3, as DNA: TGCGCCAGCAGCCTTAACGCACCAGGGGCGGGGAACACTGAAGCTTTCTTT.

This chain connects TRBV20-1 to TRBJ2-5; D assignment may be TRBD1 or TRBD2 (5 bases each). This CDR3 is 14 amino acids long. V lost 1 base and J 5 bases, leaving 14 bases between the germline ends. Germline-derived CDR1 and CDR2 are DFQATT and SNEGSKA (reference sequence). As DNA, the CDR3 is TGCAGTGCTAGAGCGGGGACGGGAATTGAGACCCAGTACTTC. Its protein product is CSARAGTGIETQYF.

This clonotype was detected only a few times. V is TRBV15 and J is TRBJ2-3; TRBD2 might be the D (7 bases). The ends were cut back, 5 bases at V and 6 bases at J, with 12 bases in the middle. Germline CDR1 and CDR2: LNHNV and YYDKDF (reference sequence). The CDR3 totals 13 residues. In nucleotides, the CDR3 is TGTGCCACCAGCTTTCGGGGGGCGGATACGCAGTATTTT. As protein: CATSFRGADTQYF. Filled out from reference TRBV15 and TRBJ2-3, the complete variable domain reads DAMVIQNPRYQVTQFGKPVTLSCSQTLNHNVMYWYQQKSSQAPKLLFHYYDKDFNNEADTPDNFQSRRPNTSFCFLDIRSPGLGDTAMYLCATSFRGADTQYFGPGTRLTVL.

The chain is built from TRBV7-2 and TRBJ2-1, with 10 bases matching TRBD2. Trimming removed 7 bases from V and 11 bases from J; junction bases left unmatched: 11. The CDR3 is 14 amino acids. In germline, CDR1 is SGHTA, CDR2 FQGNSA. This chain's CDR3 is CASTFRLAGAQQFF. DNA for the CDR3: TGTGCCAGCACCTTCCGACTAGCGGGTGCCCAGCAGTTCTTC. The full variable domain, rest sourced from reference TRBV7-2 and TRBJ2-1, is GAGVSQSPSNKVTEKGKDVELRCDPISGHTALYWYRQSLGQGLEFLIYFQGNSAPDKSGLPSDRFSAERTGGSVSTLTIQRTQQEDSAVYLCASTFRLAGAQQFFGPGTRLTVL.

This clonotype was observed at least ten times. This chain links TRBV4-3 with TRBJ2-6; D is perhaps TRBD1 (5 bases). The germline V gene has CDR1 LGHNA and CDR2 YSLEER. The CDR3 contains 22 residues. V lost 0 bases, J lost 2 bases, and 26 bases lay in between. The CDR3 spells CASSQDSGVWGRARPGANVLTF. The CDR3 region has the DNA TGCGCCAGCAGCCAAGATAGTGGAGTTTGGGGCAGGGCTAGACCTGGGGCCAACGTCCTGACTTTC.

This clonotype has ten or more counts. The CDR3 reads CASSGFLAGSDTQYF. CDR3 DNA: TGCGCCAGCAGTGGGTTCCTAGCGGGTTCAGATACGCAGTATTTT. The chain uses TRBV10-2 and TRBJ2-3; 8 bases match TRBD2. The V segment lost 4 bases and the J segment 4 bases; nucleotides outside the gene matches: 7. There are 15 residues in the CDR3. The germline V gene has CDR1 WSHSY and CDR2 SAAADI.

This clonotype occurred a few times. The genes are TRBV7-2 and TRBJ1-1; D not certain. Trimming cost V 3 bases and J 3 bases, with 11 bases left between them. There are 14 residues in the CDR3. The V gene's germline CDR1 is SGHTA and CDR2 FQGNSA. The CDR3: CASSLGPRDTEAFF. The CDR3, as DNA: TGTGCCAGCAGCTTGGGTCCGCGGGACACTGAAGCTTTCTTT.

The chain is built from TRBV6-5 and TRBJ1-3; 7 nucleotides agree with TRBD1. CDR1 is MNHEY, CDR2 SVGAGI, per germline. The CDR3 is made up of 11 amino acids. CDR3 coding DNA: TGTGAGGAGGGGGCAAGAAACACCATATATTTT. Translation: CEEGARNTIYF.

This chain uses TRBV10-3 with TRBJ2-3; D is unresolved. The CDR3 covers 13 residues. Germline V gene lookup returns CDR1 ENHRY and CDR2 SYGVKD. Between the trimmed V and J ends, which lost 5 bases and 4 bases, there was a span of 10 bases. Here the CDR3 DNA reads TGTGCCATCAGTAGGGATGGGGCAGATACGCAGTATTTT. Protein product: CAISRDGADTQYF.

This clonotype was counted only a few times. This chain uses TRBV7-2 with TRBJ1-6, with D maybe TRBD1 (6 bases). CDR3 size: 15 residues. The ends were cut back, 3 bases at V and 9 bases at J, with 15 bases in the middle. CDR1 SGHTA and CDR2 FQGNSA come from the germline V gene. Here the CDR3 DNA reads TGTGCCAGCAGCTTGATCACAGGGAGGGGTTCACCCCTCCACTTT. Its protein is CASSLITGRGSPLHF.

This clonotype was seen at least ten times. The chain is built from TRBV24-1 and TRBJ1-2; a weak D match, TRBD1 (6 bases). There are 14 residues in the CDR3. Germline V gene data show CDR1 as KGHDR and CDR2 as SFDVKD. V was shortened by 3 bases and J by 8 bases, with 15 bases between the two germline ends. The CDR3 nucleotides read TGTGCCACCAGTGATCCCCGACAGGCGTACGGCTACACCTTC. Its protein product is CATSDPRQAYGYTF.

This clonotype was observed at least ten times. This chain connects TRBV7-9 to TRBJ2-1; D not certain. The CDR3 extends over 14 amino acids. V was cut by 5 bases and J by 4 bases, with 12 bases left in between. Germline V gene lookup returns CDR1 SEHNR and CDR2 FQNEAQ (reference sequence). CDR3 nucleotides: TGTGCCAGCAGCACTCAGCAAGGATACAATGAGCAGTTCTTC. Translated, it gives CASSTQQGYNEQFF.

This clonotype was seen ten or more times. CDR3 sequence reads: CASSSQGPSTDTQYF. The DNA for the CDR3 is TGCGCCAGCAGCTCGCAGGGCCCTAGCACAGATACGCAGTATTTT. The chain carries TRBV5-1 and TRBJ2-3; the D gene is possibly TRBD1 (5 bases). The CDR3 contains 15 residues. V lost 3 bases and J 0 bases, leaving 11 bases between the germline ends. CDR1 SGHRS and CDR2 YFSETQ come from the germline V gene.

This clonotype occurred many times. The chain is built from TRBV5-1 and TRBJ2-2; D tentatively fits TRBD1 or TRBD2 (6 bases each). V dropped 5 bases and J dropped 2 bases, with 19 bases sitting between them. This CDR3 comprises 17 residues. CDR1 is SGHRS, CDR2 YFSETQ, per germline. As DNA, the CDR3 is TGCGCCAGCAGGTTAGGGACATTGCGGGACAACACCGGGGAGCTGTTTTTT. Residues: CASRLGTLRDNTGELFF.

In this sample, this clonotype turned up many times. This chain connects TRBV7-3 to TRBJ2-1; D may be TRBD2 (6 bases). V gave up 5 bases and J gave up 7 bases, with 21 bases separating them. CDR1 and CDR2 (germline): SGHTA, FQGTGA. The CDR3 sequence is 16 residues long. In DNA form, the CDR3 reads TGTGCCAGCAGCCCAGGCACGGGGGTTGGGGTGAATGAGCAGTTCTTC. Protein sequence: CASSPGTGVGVNEQFF.

This clonotype was detected only a few times. V is TRBV12-3 or TRBV12-4 and J is TRBJ1-4; D is perhaps TRBD1 (6 bases). Trimming took 6 bases from V and 7 from J, leaving 15 bases between them. CDR3 length: 14 residues. CDR3 residues: CASRYQGFGEKLFF. Here the CDR3 DNA reads TGTGCCAGCAGATACCAGGGGTTTGGTGAAAAACTGTTTTTT.

This clonotype appeared many times. The chain employs TRBV7-2 and TRBJ2-7; the D gene is possibly TRBD2 (5 bases). V dropped 3 bases and J dropped 0 bases, with 12 bases sitting between them. Germline V CDR1 and CDR2: SGHTA, FQGNSA. The length of the CDR3 is 15 residues. CDR3 DNA: TGTGCCAGCAGCTTCGAGCGGTTACTCTCCTACGAGCAGTACTTC. This sequence encodes CASSFERLLSYEQYF. Supplemented by reference TRBV7-2 and TRBJ2-7, the full variable domain reads GAGVSQSPSNKVTEKGKDVELRCDPISGHTALYWYRQSLGQGLEFLIYFQGNSAPDKSGLPSDRFSAERTGGSVSTLTIQRTQQEDSAVYLCASSFERLLSYEQYFGPGTRLTVT.

The J gene is TRBJ1-2, the V gene TRBV7-9, with D uncertain. There are 16 residues in the CDR3. The germline V gene encodes CDR1 SEHNR and CDR2 FQNEAQ (reference sequence). V lost 6 bases to trimming and J lost 1 base, with 18 bases between them. The CDR3 DNA sequence: TGTGCCAGCAGTTCATCCCCTGGTGCCATTAACTATGGCTACACCTTC. This codes for CASSSSPGAINYGYTF.

The chain uses TRBV18 and TRBJ1-2; 7 nucleotides agree with TRBD1. The CDR3 has 14 residues. Germline CDR1 is KGHSH and CDR2 is LQKENI. V lost 2 bases, J lost 4 bases, and 4 bases stayed unmatched. The DNA for the CDR3 is TGTGCCAGCTCACCAGGGGACAGAGCCTATGGCTACACCTTC. It is translated as CASSPGDRAYGYTF.

This clonotype occurred a few times. The chain recombines TRBV7-9 with TRBJ1-1; the D is unclear. Germline V gives CDR1 SEHNR, CDR2 FQNEAQ (reference sequence). V was trimmed by 5 bases and J by 4 bases, leaving 14 bases between them. The CDR3 is 14 amino acids. CDR3 nucleotide sequence: TGTGCCAGCAGCACGGCTAGCGGGGTCACTGAAGCTTTCTTT. Translated, it gives CASSTASGVTEAFF.

This clonotype came up many times. The chain is built from TRBV5-4 and TRBJ2-3, with 7 nucleotides matching TRBD2. Looked up from germline, CDR1 is SGHNT and CDR2 is YYREEE (reference sequence). The CDR3 is made up of 14 amino acids. V lost 2 bases, J lost 4 bases, and 4 bases stayed unmatched. In nucleotides, the CDR3 is TGTGCCAGCAGCTTAAGTGGGGGGGCAGATACGCAGTATTTT. Protein: CASSLSGGADTQYF.

V usage is TRBV12-3 or TRBV12-4 and J usage is TRBJ1-1, with D perhaps TRBD1 (5 bases). V was cut by 6 bases and J by 3 bases, with 11 bases left in between. CDR3 size: 13 residues. The CDR3 sequence is CASRSRAHTEAFF. Written as DNA, the CDR3 is TGTGCCAGCAGGTCCAGGGCGCACACTGAAGCTTTCTTT.

The chain carries TRBV5-1 and TRBJ1-2; D is unresolved. CDR1 SGHRS and CDR2 YFSETQ come from the germline V gene. The CDR3 is made up of 14 amino acids. The V end lost 1 base, the J end lost 4 bases, and 11 bases lay between the germline ends. The CDR3 DNA reads TGCGCCAGCAGCTTGACAGACGCCCTCTATGGCTACACCTTC. Translated, it gives CASSLTDALYGYTF.

The chain uses TRBV6-1 and TRBJ2-3; D remains unclear. The CDR3 is 18 residues long. Trimming shortened V by 3 bases and J by 0 bases, and 19 bases separated the two germline ends. Per the germline V gene, CDR1 is MNHNS and CDR2 is SASEGT. CDR3 sequence: CASSEQDSLLTSTDTQYF. CDR3 sequence (DNA): TGTGCCAGCAGTGAGCAGGATAGCCTACTAACTAGCACAGATACGCAGTATTTT.

The rearrangement joins TRBV5-1 to TRBJ1-6, with a possible D match to TRBD1 (5 bases). The CDR3 covers 16 residues. Trimming took 3 bases from V and 0 from J, leaving 10 bases between them. Germline CDR1 and CDR2: SGHRS and YFSETQ. This chain's CDR3 is CASSWGGSSYNSPLHF. The CDR3 DNA reads TGCGCCAGCAGCTGGGGGGGGAGCTCCTATAATTCACCCCTCCACTTT.